Shown below are 27 T cell receptor beta chains from a single sample sequenced in a study of T cell repertoires in cytomegalovirus infection. These receptors have no known antigen. One entry per CDR3 protein results from TCRdb running MiXCR on the reads. The data hold about 900,000 distinct CDR3 sequences, with 31% observed a single time. Sequences were derived from cultured CD8+ T cells from PBMCs, sampled from culture after CMV antigen stimulation. The receptors were gathered from a human donor in good health (CMV status not recorded). Some clones in this sample may be carry-over from other donors' samples.

The V call is TRBV6-2 or TRBV6-3, the J call TRBJ2-1, with a weak D call TRBD1 (6 bases). The ends were cut back, 2 bases at V and 5 bases at J, with 16 bases in the middle. This CDR3 region has 16 residues. CDR1 is MNHEY and CDR2 is SVGEGT in the germline V gene. CDR3 DNA: TGTGCCAGCAGTTACGTAACAGGGCCCCCCCACAATGAGCAGTTCTTC. Amino acid sequence: CASSYVTGPPHNEQFF.

This clonotype has a count of ten or more. The CDR3 loop is CASTRPGRNNNEQFF. For the CDR3, the DNA is TGTGCCAGCACCCGGCCGGGACGGAACAACAATGAGCAGTTCTTC. This chain links TRBV7-9 with TRBJ2-1, with D perhaps given as TRBD1 or TRBD2 (5 bases each). Trimming removed 7 bases at V and 5 bases at J, with 18 bases between. The CDR3 covers 15 residues. The germline CDR1 and CDR2 sequences are SEHNR and FQNEAQ (reference sequence). Supplemented by reference TRBV7-9 and TRBJ2-1, the full variable domain reads DTGVSQNPRHKITKRGQNVTFRCDPISEHNRLYWYRQTLGQGPEFLTYFQNEAQLEKSRLLSDRFSAERPKGSFSTLEIQRTEQGDSAMYLCASTRPGRNNNEQFFGPGTRLTVL.

The chain has TRBV18 and TRBJ1-4, with D possibly matching TRBD1 (5 bases). The V gene lost 6 bases and the J gene lost 12 bases, with 23 bases spanning the gap. The CDR3 covers 15 residues. CDR1 and CDR2 (germline): KGHSH, LQKENI. The CDR3 DNA follows: TGTGCCAGCTCTGTTAGGAGGGACCCGGTATTGGAACTGTTTTTT. Translated, it gives CASSVRRDPVLELFF.

This clonotype was seen repeatedly, ten times or more. This chain links TRBV12-3 or TRBV12-4 with TRBJ1-2, with D possibly being TRBD1 (5 bases). CDR3 length: 13 residues. V was cut by 6 bases and J by 2 bases, with 10 bases left in between. The CDR3 loop reads CASSLRDNYGYTF. CDR3 DNA sequence: TGTGCCAGCAGCTTACGGGACAACTATGGCTACACCTTC.

This clonotype was observed a few times. The V and J genes are TRBV9 and TRBJ2-1; D tentatively reads TRBD1 or TRBD2 (8 bases each). The CDR3 runs 18 residues. Germline CDR1 reads SGDLS; CDR2 reads YYNGEE. V lost 4 bases and J lost 1, with 21 bases in between. The CDR3: CASSIPGGGGSSYNEQFF. The CDR3 bases are TGTGCCAGCAGCATTCCAGGGGGCGGGGGGTCTTCCTACAATGAGCAGTTCTTC.

The sample holds a few counts of this clonotype. The rearrangement links TRBV6-5 to TRBJ1-3; D is ambiguous. This CDR3 is 16 amino acids long. The germline CDR1 and CDR2 sequences are MNHEY and SVGAGI. V was trimmed by 11 bases and J by 1 base, leaving 21 bases between them. Written as DNA, the CDR3 is TGTGCCTCAAGCAGCACGCCCCAGCGATCTGGAAACACCATATATTTT. This gives the protein CASSSTPQRSGNTIYF.

This clonotype was counted a few times. V gene TRBV4-2 combines with J gene TRBJ1-1; D unclear. The ends were cut back, 1 base at V and 6 bases at J, with 9 bases in the middle. The length of the CDR3 is 13 residues. CDR1 and CDR2 (germline): LGHNA, YNFKEQ. This chain's CDR3 is CASSQVPGSEAFF. CDR3 bases: TGTGCCAGCAGCCAAGTCCCGGGGTCTGAAGCTTTCTTT.

As to this clonotype: A read error may account for a junction end that differs from germline. V usage is TRBV5-1 and J usage is TRBJ2-2; D is possibly TRBD2 (5 bases). The CDR3 loop spans 13 amino acids. The germline CDR1 and CDR2 sequences are SGHRS and YFSETQ. CDR3 nucleotides: TGCGCCGGCAGCCTCCGGGATACCGGGGAGCTGTTTTTT. Amino acids: CAGSLRDTGELFF.

This chain connects TRBV5-1 to TRBJ1-1; D not resolved. This CDR3 comprises 14 residues. Per the germline V gene, CDR1 is SGHRS and CDR2 is YFSETQ. The V gene lost 2 bases and the J gene lost 3 bases, with 11 bases spanning the gap. This chain's CDR3 is CASSLGPEHTEAFF. For the CDR3, the DNA is TGCGCCAGCAGCTTAGGCCCTGAGCACACTGAAGCTTTCTTT.

This clonotype was found a few times. This chain joins TRBV6-1 and TRBJ1-1, with TRBD1 identical over 9 bases. J was trimmed by 6 bases and V by 2 bases; bases with no gene match: 4. CDR1 MNHNS and CDR2 SASEGT come from the germline V gene. CDR3 length: 14 residues. CDR3 nucleotide sequence: TGTGCCAGCAGTGAATACAGGGGGCGAGCTGAAGCTTTCTTT. The encoded protein is CASSEYRGRAEAFF.

The chain couples TRBV27 to TRBJ2-1; D uncertain. V lost 5 bases and J 2 bases, leaving 10 bases between the germline ends. Germline V lookup: CDR1 MNHEY, CDR2 SMNVEV (reference sequence). The CDR3 totals 14 residues. The CDR3 loop is CASSPAATYNEQFF. The CDR3 DNA reads TGTGCCAGCAGTCCCGCGGCAACCTACAATGAGCAGTTCTTC.

CDR3 DNA sequence: TGTGCCAGCAGCACTGAAGCGGGGAAGGAGACCCAGTACTTC. Encoded protein: CASSTEAGKETQYF. This chain joins TRBV5-5 and TRBJ2-5; 7 bases are a match to TRBD2. V lost 4 bases, J lost 5 bases, and 8 bases stayed unmatched. The CDR3 sequence is 14 residues long. CDR1 is SGHKS, CDR2 YYEKEE, per germline (reference sequence).

V gene TRBV27 combines with J gene TRBJ1-2; 7 bases match TRBD1. The junction had 11 bases not matched to a gene; V was cut back by 2 bases and J by 8 bases. The CDR3 has 15 residues. Germline V gene data show CDR1 as MNHEY and CDR2 as SMNVEV (reference sequence). The CDR3 DNA is TGTGCCAGCAGTTTACGGGGGGGCAGGGGGGACGGCTACACCTTC. This encodes CASSLRGGRGDGYTF.

In its sample, this clonotype was seen a few times. This chain joins TRBV20-1 and TRBJ2-7, with D hard to call. From germline, CDR1 is DFQATT and CDR2 SNEGSKA (reference sequence). Trimming shortened V by 3 bases and J by 4 bases, and 7 bases separated the two germline ends. This CDR3 contains 11 residues. CDR3 sequence reads: CSASSGYEQYF. The CDR3 region has the DNA TGCAGTGCTAGTTCGGGTTACGAGCAGTACTTC.

This rearrangement joins TRBV7-2 to TRBJ1-1; tentative D call: TRBD1 (5 bases). The CDR3 contains 15 residues. Germline CDR1 reads SGHTA; CDR2 reads FQGNSA. Trimming removed 5 bases at V and 3 bases at J, with 16 bases between. The CDR3 spells CASSHKGPGDTEAFF. The CDR3, as DNA: TGTGCCAGCAGCCACAAGGGGCCTGGGGACACTGAAGCTTTCTTT.

The rearrangement joins TRBV5-1 to TRBJ2-5, with D possibly matching TRBD1 (6 bases). This CDR3 has 15 residues. Deletions cut 3 bases from V and 5 bases from J, with 17 bases between. From germline, CDR1 is SGHRS and CDR2 YFSETQ. The CDR3 loop is CASSWAPGDGETQYF. CDR3 in DNA: TGCGCCAGCAGCTGGGCCCCAGGGGATGGGGAGACCCAGTACTTC.

There are a few counts of this clonotype. The chain joins TRBV4-1 to TRBJ1-1, with D possibly matching TRBD1 (5 bases). Per germline, CDR1 MGHRA and CDR2 YSYEKL. CDR3 length: 13 residues. V was trimmed by 0 bases and J by 5 bases, leaving 7 bases between them. The CDR3 sequence: CASSQDKGTEAFF. The CDR3 DNA follows: TGCGCCAGCAGCCAAGATAAGGGGACTGAAGCTTTCTTT.

The J gene is TRBJ2-7, the V gene TRBV29-1; a weak D match, TRBD1 (6 bases). Looked up from germline, CDR1 is SQVTM and CDR2 is ANQGSEA. The CDR3 covers 13 residues. V dropped 4 bases and J dropped 0 bases, with 10 bases sitting between them. The CDR3 region is CSVGGPSSYEQYF. The CDR3 DNA reads TGCAGCGTTGGGGGGCCGAGCTCCTACGAGCAGTACTTC.

CDR3 protein: CASSLWTSGDYEQYV. Here the CDR3 DNA reads TGTGCCAGCAGCCTATGGACTAGCGGGGACTACGAGCAGTACGTC. The gene calls are TRBV7-9 and TRBJ2-7, with 12 bases that match TRBD2. The V gene end was trimmed by 5 bases and the J gene end by 3 bases; junction bases not matched to a gene: 5. This CDR3 has 15 amino acids. Germline V lookup: CDR1 SEHNR, CDR2 FQNEAQ (reference sequence).

This rearrangement joins TRBV10-2 to TRBJ2-4; 11 nucleotides align to TRBD2. The V and J ends lost 6 bases and 8 bases, in that order; junction bases with no gene match: 12. The CDR3 extends over 16 amino acids. CDR1 WSHSY and CDR2 SAAADI come from the germline V gene. The CDR3 is CASSEGTSGEGDIQYF. In DNA, the CDR3 is TGCGCCAGCAGCGAAGGGACTAGCGGAGAGGGGGACATTCAGTACTTC.

For this clonotype: A much larger clone sits a single nucleotide away, making a read error possible. This chain uses TRBV6-5 with TRBJ2-1, with D uncertain. The CDR3 length is 13 residues. Per the germline V gene, CDR1 is MNHEY and CDR2 is SVGAGI. The CDR3, as DNA: TGTGCCAACAGTTACCGCACCTACAATGAGCAGTTCTTC. This sequence encodes CANSYRTYNEQFF.

V and J are TRBV5-1 and TRBJ2-4; D perhaps matches TRBD2 (7 bases). The CDR3 has 16 amino acids. The germline V and J ends were trimmed by 0 bases and 2 bases, with 12 bases remaining between them. Germline V gives CDR1 SGHRS, CDR2 YFSETQ. The CDR3 region is CASSLDLGGPKNIQYF. The CDR3 coding sequence is TGCGCCAGCAGCTTGGACCTCGGGGGGCCCAAAAACATTCAGTACTTC.

This clonotype was found many times. The chain has TRBV7-2 and TRBJ1-5; no clear D. Per the germline V gene, CDR1 is SGHTA and CDR2 is FQGNSA. This CDR3 region has 15 residues. V was pared by 3 bases and J by 2 bases, with 11 bases between. CDR3 in DNA: TGTGCCAGCAGCTTGCTGGGGATTGGCAATCAGCCCCAGCATTTT. It yields the protein CASSLLGIGNQPQHF.

In DNA, the CDR3 is TGTGCCAACCGGCAAGGGCAAGCTAGCACAGATACGCAGTATTTT. This sequence encodes CANRQGQASTDTQYF. The rearrangement links TRBV12-3 or TRBV12-4 to TRBJ2-3; D gene ambiguous. CDR3 size: 15 residues. Trimming shortened V by 10 bases and J by 0 bases, and 17 bases separated the two germline ends.

This clonotype was seen a few times. The chain couples TRBV7-6 to TRBJ2-1; the D gene could be TRBD1 or TRBD2 (5 bases each). This CDR3 region has 14 residues. Germline CDR1 reads SGHVS; CDR2 reads FNYEAQ. The V end lost 3 bases, the J end lost 6 bases, and 12 bases lay between the germline ends. For the CDR3, the DNA is TGTGCCAGCAGCTTGGGACCGACAATCAATGAGCAGTTCTTC. Its protein product is CASSLGPTINEQFF.

This clonotype turned up a few times. This sequence joins TRBV18 and TRBJ1-5; no definite D call. The germline gives CDR1 KGHSH, CDR2 LQKENI. The CDR3 extends over 14 amino acids. The V and J ends lost 3 bases and 0 bases respectively, with 6 bases between them. CDR3 in DNA: TGTGCCAGCTCACCTCACAGTAGCAATCAGCCCCAGCATTTT. It translates to CASSPHSSNQPQHF.

This clonotype was recorded a few times. The chain links TRBV14 to TRBJ2-1; possibly TRBD2 for D (6 bases). CDR3 size: 15 residues. Trimming removed 5 bases from V and 6 bases from J, with 17 bases in between. The germline V gene has CDR1 SGHDN and CDR2 FVKESK. The CDR3 bases are TGTGCCAGCAGCTTTACCCGGGGGACTGGCAATGAGCAGTTCTTC. Its translation is CASSFTRGTGNEQFF.